The 30 T cell receptor beta chains below come from one sample, sequenced in a study of T cells in narcolepsy. TCRdb's copy holds only in-frame clones and misses some; the assay was immunoSEQ multiplex PCR. In the table there are 34,000 or so clones, around 77% of which are singletons. Specimen: memory (CD45RA-) CD4+ T cells from blood. All receptors come from a human donor in good health.

The chain links TRBV9 to TRBJ2-7; D unclear. CDR1 and CDR2 (germline): SGDLS, YYNGEE. Trimming pared 2 bases from V and 5 bases from J, leaving 14 bases between. This CDR3 comprises 14 residues. Written as DNA, the CDR3 is TGTGCCAGCAGCGTGGGCCCCTGGCAGGACGAGCAGTACTTC. This gives the protein CASSVGPWQDEQYF.

V is TRBV6-1 and J is TRBJ1-5; D possibly corresponds to TRBD1 (6 bases). V lost 4 bases, J lost 3 bases, and 10 bases lay in between. Germline V lookup: CDR1 MNHNS, CDR2 SASEGT. This CDR3 is built from 14 residues. CDR3 residues: CASSATGPNQPQHF. The CDR3 DNA reads as TGTGCCAGCAGTGCTACAGGGCCCAATCAGCCCCAGCATTTT.

The chain recombines TRBV27 with TRBJ2-5, with 10 bases fitting TRBD1. Germline CDR1 MNHEY, CDR2 SMNVEV (reference sequence). V dropped 8 bases and J dropped 3; count of bases not matched to a gene: 6. The length of the CDR3 is 14 residues. CDR3 DNA sequence: TGTGCCAGCCGCTCCGGGACAGGGGAAGAGACCCAGTACTTC. The encoded protein is CASRSGTGEETQYF.

The gene calls are TRBV29-1 and TRBJ1-1; no reliable D call. The V and J ends lost 5 bases and 0 bases respectively, with 13 bases between them. Germline V gene lookup returns CDR1 SQVTM and CDR2 ANQGSEA. This CDR3 region has 14 residues. The CDR3 region has the DNA TGCAGCGTTCCAGTGGGAGTGGTGAACACTGAAGCTTTCTTT. The encoded protein is CSVPVGVVNTEAFF.

This clone was seen a single time. The gene calls are TRBV5-1 and TRBJ2-2, with unresolved D. Trimming left V 1 base short and J 7 bases short, with 14 bases between. This CDR3 contains 15 residues. Germline V lookup: CDR1 SGHRS, CDR2 YFSETQ. In DNA, the CDR3 is TGCGCCAGCAGCTTGCCAGGCAATATAGGCGGGGAGCTGTTTTTT. It specifies CASSLPGNIGGELFF.

The chain employs TRBV2 and TRBJ2-7, with D maybe TRBD2 (5 bases). Trimming took 2 bases from V and 6 from J, leaving 17 bases between them. The CDR3 runs 15 residues. Germline CDR1 is SNHLY and CDR2 is FYNNEI. For the CDR3, the DNA is TGTGCCAGCAGTGAACTTGGGCTAGCCCCCTCCGAGCAGTACTTC. Residues: CASSELGLAPSEQYF.

The CDR3 coding sequence is TGCAGCGCCGCGACCACTGGGATGGGCGGGGAGCTGTTTTTT. This encodes CSAATTGMGGELFF. The genes are TRBV29-1 and TRBJ2-2; D remains unclear. The CDR3 spans 14 residues. Trimming shortened V by 7 bases and J by 7 bases, and 19 bases separated the two germline ends. Germline V gives CDR1 SQVTM, CDR2 ANQGSEA.

V is TRBV19 and J is TRBJ2-7; 13 nucleotides agree with TRBD2. Germline values: CDR1 LNHDA, CDR2 SQIVND (reference sequence). Trimming cost V 3 bases and J 5 bases; bases outside gene matches: 13. The CDR3 is 18 residues long. In DNA, the CDR3 is TGTGCCAGTAGTATGCGCCACCACTGGACTAGCGGGAGAAACGAGCAGTACTTC. Protein: CASSMRHHWTSGRNEQYF.

This clone was seen a single time. The genes are TRBV11-3 and TRBJ2-2; TRBD2 matches at 7 bases. The CDR3 is 18 residues long. In germline, CDR1 is SGHNT, CDR2 YENEEA. J was trimmed by 3 bases and V by 3 bases; bases with no gene match: 13. The CDR3 DNA is TGTGCCAGCAGCTTTGGCTGGGCGGCGGGAGCGGACACCGGGGAGCTGTTTTTT. This encodes CASSFGWAAGADTGELFF.

The sample holds one count of this clone. The chain has TRBV10-3 and TRBJ2-3; 9 nucleotides line up with TRBD2. Germline assignment: CDR1 ENHRY and CDR2 SYGVKD. With V trimmed by 6 bases and J by 4 bases, 11 bases remained unmatched. This CDR3 is 16 amino acids long. The CDR3 is CAISESLAGLSDTQYF. The CDR3 coding sequence is TGTGCCATCAGCGAATCACTAGCGGGCTTATCAGATACGCAGTATTTT.

This chain links TRBV4-1 with TRBJ1-1; D call uncertain. The CDR3 runs 17 residues. V lost 3 bases to trimming and J lost 1 base, with 18 bases between them. Germline V gene data show CDR1 as MGHRA and CDR2 as YSYEKL. DNA for the CDR3: TGCGCCAGCAGCCATCCTCGTCGGCAGGAGGGGAACACTGAAGCTTTCTTT. It translates to CASSHPRRQEGNTEAFF.

The V and J genes are TRBV29-1 and TRBJ1-2; tentatively, D is TRBD1 (5 bases). CDR1 and CDR2 (germline): SQVTM, ANQGSEA. V lost 6 bases, J lost 8 bases, and 16 bases lay in between. The CDR3 loop spans 12 amino acids. The CDR3 region is CSVNRDGGGYTF. For the CDR3, the DNA is TGCAGCGTAAACCGGGACGGGGGAGGCTACACCTTC.

The chain combines TRBV6-1 with TRBJ1-2, with D perhaps TRBD1 (6 bases). Germline V CDR1 and CDR2: MNHNS, SASEGT. The CDR3 consists of 13 residues. Trimming left V 6 bases short and J 0 bases short, with 8 bases between. This chain's CDR3 is CASRTGTNYGYTF. DNA for the CDR3: TGTGCCAGCAGGACAGGAACTAACTATGGCTACACCTTC.

The rearrangement uses TRBV30 and TRBJ2-4; 8 positions agree with TRBD1. Germline loops: CDR1 GTSNPN, CDR2 SVGIG (reference sequence). The CDR3 has 15 amino acids. Trimming took 0 bases from V and 4 from J; bases not matched to a gene: 5. The CDR3 reads CAWSVRGTGKNIQYF. The CDR3, as DNA: TGTGCCTGGAGTGTACGCGGGACAGGAAAAAACATTCAGTACTTC.

The rearrangement joins TRBV11-2 to TRBJ2-1; TRBD2 is a possible D gene (5 bases). The germline V and J ends were trimmed by 3 bases and 10 bases, with 16 bases remaining between them. This CDR3 comprises 14 residues. Germline-derived CDR1 and CDR2 are SGHAT and FQNNGV. The CDR3 spells CASSFVGVVREQFF. Written as DNA, the CDR3 is TGTGCCAGCAGCTTTGTGGGAGTGGTTCGGGAGCAGTTCTTC.

This clone was observed once. This chain joins TRBV6-5 and TRBJ2-3, with 8 bases fitting TRBD2. Trimming cost V 4 bases and J 2 bases; bases outside gene matches: 8. The CDR3 covers 16 residues. CDR1 is MNHEY, CDR2 SVGAGI, per germline. The CDR3 is CASSSIGTRLTDTQYF. The CDR3 nucleotides are TGTGCCAGCAGTTCGATCGGGACTAGGCTCACAGATACGCAGTATTTT.

The rearrangement joins TRBV2 to TRBJ1-4, with D unresolved. The V and J ends lost 8 bases and 0 bases respectively, with 4 bases between them. Germline V CDR1 and CDR2: SNHLY, FYNNEI. There are 12 residues in the CDR3. The CDR3 sequence is CASRPTNEKLFF. The CDR3, as DNA: TGTGCCAGCCGCCCAACTAATGAAAAACTGTTTTTT.

This clone came up a few times. V usage is TRBV6-5 and J usage is TRBJ2-2; the match to TRBD1 covers 9 bases. This CDR3 region has 14 residues. Germline V gene sequence: CDR1 MNHEY, CDR2 SVGAGI. After removal of 6 bases from V and 5 bases from J, the junction contained 4 bases not matched to a gene. CDR3 nucleotide sequence: TGTGCCAGCAGAGGGACAGGGTTTACCGGGGAGCTGTTTTTT. This gives the protein CASRGTGFTGELFF.

The chain employs TRBV19 and TRBJ2-5; 7 bases align to TRBD2. Germline V gene data show CDR1 as LNHDA and CDR2 as SQIVND (reference sequence). V shed 10 bases, J shed 4 bases, and the junction held 6 bases outside the gene matches. This CDR3 comprises 12 residues. This CDR3 is CATQRGRETQYF. For the CDR3, the DNA is TGTGCCACCCAGCGGGGTAGAGAGACCCAGTACTTC.

The chain couples TRBV5-5 to TRBJ2-7, with D possibly being TRBD2 (5 bases). The ends were cut back, 4 bases at V and 2 bases at J, with 16 bases in the middle. The germline CDR1 and CDR2 sequences are SGHKS and YYEKEE (reference sequence). The CDR3 runs to 15 residues. DNA of the CDR3: TGTGCCAGCAGCCGAGATCGGGGAATGACCTACGAGCAGTACTTC. This translates into CASSRDRGMTYEQYF. The entire variable domain, with the rest obtained from reference TRBV5-5 and TRBJ2-7, is as follows: DAGVTQSPTHLIKTRGQQVTLRCSPISGHKSVSWYQQVLGQGPQFIFQYYEKEERGRGNFPDRFSARQFPNYSSELNVNALLLGDSALYLCASSRDRGMTYEQYFGPGTRLTVT.

V gene TRBV6-1 combines with J gene TRBJ1-2; 9 bases map to TRBD1. CDR1 MNHNS and CDR2 SASEGT come from the germline V gene. The CDR3 is 16 amino acids. With V trimmed by 4 bases and J by 2 bases, 8 bases remained unmatched. CDR3 nucleotides: TGTGCCAGCAGTGCGGACAGGGGAGGAGCGAACTATGGCTACACCTTC. This gives the protein CASSADRGGANYGYTF.

The chain uses TRBV19 and TRBJ1-1; the D is unclear. The CDR3 spans 15 residues. Trimming took off 4 bases at V and 0 bases at J, with 12 bases between the two ends. Germline V gene sequence: CDR1 LNHDA, CDR2 SQIVND (reference sequence). CDR3 in DNA: TGTGCCAGTAGTAAGGCAGCGGTATTGAACACTGAAGCTTTCTTT. It encodes CASSKAAVLNTEAFF.

The J gene is TRBJ2-7, the V gene TRBV29-1; 8 positions match TRBD1. The V and J ends lost 6 bases and 0 bases, in that order; junction bases with no gene match: 4. Germline V gene data show CDR1 as SQVTM and CDR2 as ANQGSEA. This CDR3 is built from 13 residues. This CDR3 reads CSVRTGGSYEQYF. CDR3 DNA: TGCAGCGTCCGAACAGGGGGCTCCTACGAGCAGTACTTC.

This clone showed up just a few times. This chain connects TRBV7-2 to TRBJ2-2, with D unclear. The V gene's germline CDR1 is SGHTA and CDR2 FQGNSA. The V and J ends lost 5 bases and 7 bases respectively, with 11 bases between them. This CDR3 is 13 amino acids long. CDR3 region: CASSRPTIGELFF. The CDR3 bases are TGTGCCAGCAGCCGCCCGACAATCGGGGAGCTGTTTTTT.

The sample holds one count of this clone. CDR3 in DNA: TGTGCCAGCAATCAGGGAAAGGGGGAGCTGTTTTTT. It is translated as CASNQGKGELFF. The chain carries TRBV27 and TRBJ2-2; tentatively, D is TRBD1 (5 bases). Germline loops: CDR1 MNHEY, CDR2 SMNVEV (reference sequence). The V end was cut by 7 bases, the J end by 8 bases, with 11 bases between. The CDR3 is 12 amino acids.

The chain recombines TRBV28 with TRBJ1-6; D gene unclear. V was clipped by 3 bases and J by 7 bases, with 4 bases between them. The CDR3 is 12 residues long. The germline V gene encodes CDR1 MDHEN and CDR2 SYDVKM. CDR3 coding DNA: TGTGCCAGCAGTTTTCGGAATTCACCCCTCCACTTT. The encoded protein is CASSFRNSPLHF.

The chain combines TRBV7-9 with TRBJ1-6, with D possibly matching TRBD1 (5 bases). Deletions cut 4 bases from V and 7 bases from J, with 11 bases between. CDR1 SEHNR and CDR2 FQNEAQ come from the germline V gene (reference sequence). The CDR3 covers 14 residues. CDR3 loop: CASSYQGENSPLHF. The CDR3 DNA follows: TGTGCCAGCAGCTATCAGGGAGAAAATTCACCCCTCCACTTT.

This clone showed up just a few times. The chain joins TRBV10-3 to TRBJ1-6, with D perhaps matching TRBD1 (5 bases). The CDR3 length is 16 residues. Germline V gene lookup returns CDR1 ENHRY and CDR2 SYGVKD. Trimming removed 0 bases at V and 7 bases at J, with 13 bases between. CDR3 sequence: CAISESGDLRNSPLHF. DNA for the CDR3: TGTGCCATCAGTGAGTCGGGGGACTTGAGGAATTCACCCCTCCACTTT.

The rearrangement joins TRBV4-1 to TRBJ2-5, with TRBD2 matching over 7 bases. The length of the CDR3 is 14 residues. Trimming took 6 bases from V and 2 from J; bases not matched to a gene: 6. From germline, CDR1 is MGHRA and CDR2 YSYEKL. CDR3 sequence (DNA): TGCGCCAGCAGAGGTGGACTAGAACAAGAGACCCAGTACTTC. As protein: CASRGGLEQETQYF.

Comments on this clone: This sample also contains other DNA sequences that code for the same CDR3. The chain has TRBV27 and TRBJ1-2; D is possibly TRBD1 (6 bases). CDR1 is MNHEY, CDR2 SMNVEV, per germline (reference sequence). This CDR3 comprises 13 residues. Trimming removed 6 bases from V and 4 bases from J, with 12 bases in between. The CDR3 sequence is CASSRGHLYGYTF. The CDR3 nucleotides read TGTGCCAGCAGCCGGGGACACCTCTATGGCTACACCTTC.